Following are 2 T cell receptor beta chains from one sample sequenced in a study of blood T cell repertoires in COVID-19. Sequenced by immunoSEQ multiplex PCR; TCRdb stores in-frame clones only, minus some. The data contain about 98,000 clones, more than 75% of them seen just once; the ten biggest clones take up about a tenth. Sequenced sample: peripheral blood. These receptors were taken from a man aged 45-65 years with acute or convalescent COVID-19.

This sequence joins TRBV28 and TRBJ1-1; 7 bases align to TRBD1. Germline assignment: CDR1 MDHEN and CDR2 SYDVKM. V was pared by 5 bases and J by 0 bases, with 6 bases of the junction left unmatched. The CDR3 totals 15 residues. CDR3 DNA: TGTGCCAGCAGTCGCAGACAGGGAATGAACACTGAAGCTTTCTTT. Encoded protein: CASSRRQGMNTEAFF. The entire variable domain, with the rest obtained from reference TRBV28 and TRBJ1-1, is as follows: DVKVTQSSRYLVKRTGEKVFLECVQDMDHENMFWYRQDPGLGLRLIYFSYDVKMKEKGDIPEGYSVSREKKERFSLILESASTNQTSMYLCASSRRQGMNTEAFFGQGTRLTVV.

The chain carries TRBV18 and TRBJ1-5; D not resolved. Trimming removed 3 bases from V and 7 bases from J, with 10 bases in between. Germline CDR1 is KGHSH and CDR2 is LQKENI. This CDR3 region has 13 residues. DNA for the CDR3: TGTGCCAGCTCACCCCAGTTCGGGCAGCCCCAGCATTTT. Amino acid sequence: CASSPQFGQPQHF.